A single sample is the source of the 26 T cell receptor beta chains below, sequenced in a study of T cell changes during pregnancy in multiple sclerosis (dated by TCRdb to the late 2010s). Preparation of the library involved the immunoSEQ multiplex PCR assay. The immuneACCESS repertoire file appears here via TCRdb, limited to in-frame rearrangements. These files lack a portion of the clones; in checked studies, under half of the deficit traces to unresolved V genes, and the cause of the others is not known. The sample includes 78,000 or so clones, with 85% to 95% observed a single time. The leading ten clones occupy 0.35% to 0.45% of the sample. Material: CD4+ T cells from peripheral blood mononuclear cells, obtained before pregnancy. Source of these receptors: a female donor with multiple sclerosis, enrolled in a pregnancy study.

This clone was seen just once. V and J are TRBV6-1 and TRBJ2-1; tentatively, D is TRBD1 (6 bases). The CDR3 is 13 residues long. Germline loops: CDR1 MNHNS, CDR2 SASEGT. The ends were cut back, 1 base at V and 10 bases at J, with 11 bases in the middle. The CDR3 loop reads CASSEVGGGEQFF. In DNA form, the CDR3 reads TGTGCCAGCAGTGAAGTAGGGGGTGGAGAGCAGTTCTTC.

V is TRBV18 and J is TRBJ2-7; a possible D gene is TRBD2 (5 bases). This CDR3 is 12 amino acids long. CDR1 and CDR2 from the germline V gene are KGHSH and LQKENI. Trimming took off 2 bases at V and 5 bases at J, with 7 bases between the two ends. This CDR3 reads CASSPLGDEQYF. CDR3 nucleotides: TGTGCCAGCTCACCATTGGGAGACGAGCAGTACTTC.

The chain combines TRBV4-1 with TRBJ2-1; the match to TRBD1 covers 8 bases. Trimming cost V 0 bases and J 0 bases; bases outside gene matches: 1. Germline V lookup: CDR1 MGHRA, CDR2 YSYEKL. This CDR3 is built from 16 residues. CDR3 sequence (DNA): TGCGCCAGCAGCCAAGATACAGGGGGCTCCTACAATGAGCAGTTCTTC. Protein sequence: CASSQDTGGSYNEQFF.

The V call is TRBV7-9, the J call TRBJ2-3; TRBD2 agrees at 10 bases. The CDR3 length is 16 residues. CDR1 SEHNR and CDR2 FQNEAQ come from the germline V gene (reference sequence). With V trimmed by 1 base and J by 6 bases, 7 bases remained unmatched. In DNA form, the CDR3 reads TGTGCCAGCAGCTTAGGGGCTAGCGGGAGAGGGGATACGCAGTATTTT. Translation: CASSLGASGRGDTQYF.

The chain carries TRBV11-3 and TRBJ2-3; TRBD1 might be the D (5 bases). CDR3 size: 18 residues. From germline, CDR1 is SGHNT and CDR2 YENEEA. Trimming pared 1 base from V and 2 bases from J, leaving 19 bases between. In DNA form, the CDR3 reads TGTGCCAGCAGCTTAGGCCTCCGAGGCAGGGCGGCCACAGATACGCAGTATTTT. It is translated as CASSLGLRGRAATDTQYF.

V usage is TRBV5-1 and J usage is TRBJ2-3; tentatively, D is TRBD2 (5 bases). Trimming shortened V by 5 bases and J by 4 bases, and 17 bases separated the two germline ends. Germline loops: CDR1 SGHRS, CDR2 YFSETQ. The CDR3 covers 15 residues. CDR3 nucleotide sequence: TGCGCCAGCAGTTCCTCGGGGTCTTTCCCAGATACGCAGTATTTT. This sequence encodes CASSSSGSFPDTQYF.

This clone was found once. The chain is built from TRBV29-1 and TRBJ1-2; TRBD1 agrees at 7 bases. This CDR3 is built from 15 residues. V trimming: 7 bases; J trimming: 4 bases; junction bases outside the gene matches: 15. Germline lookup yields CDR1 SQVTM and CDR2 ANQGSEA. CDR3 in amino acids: CSAKLFGTEFYGYTF. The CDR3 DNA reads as TGCAGCGCCAAGCTTTTTGGGACAGAATTCTATGGCTACACCTTC.

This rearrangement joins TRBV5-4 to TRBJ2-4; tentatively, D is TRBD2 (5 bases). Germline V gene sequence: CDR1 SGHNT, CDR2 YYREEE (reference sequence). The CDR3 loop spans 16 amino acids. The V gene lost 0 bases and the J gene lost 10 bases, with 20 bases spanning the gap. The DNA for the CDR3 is TGTGCCAGCAGCTTGGGTGCGGGTAGCGATCATGGAATTCAGTACTTC. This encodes CASSLGAGSDHGIQYF.

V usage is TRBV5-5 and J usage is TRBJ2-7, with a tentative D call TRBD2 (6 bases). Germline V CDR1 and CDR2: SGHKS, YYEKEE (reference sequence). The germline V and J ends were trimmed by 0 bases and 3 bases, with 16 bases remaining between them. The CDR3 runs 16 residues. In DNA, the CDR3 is TGTGCCAGCAGCTTGGATGAGGGGAGGTGGTTCTACGAGCAGTACTTC. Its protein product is CASSLDEGRWFYEQYF.

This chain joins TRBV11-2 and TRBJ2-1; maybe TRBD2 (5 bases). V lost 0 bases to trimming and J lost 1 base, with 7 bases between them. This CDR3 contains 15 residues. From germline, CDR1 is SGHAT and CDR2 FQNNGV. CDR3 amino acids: CASSLEGESYNEQFF. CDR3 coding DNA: TGTGCCAGCAGCTTAGAGGGAGAGTCCTACAATGAGCAGTTCTTC.

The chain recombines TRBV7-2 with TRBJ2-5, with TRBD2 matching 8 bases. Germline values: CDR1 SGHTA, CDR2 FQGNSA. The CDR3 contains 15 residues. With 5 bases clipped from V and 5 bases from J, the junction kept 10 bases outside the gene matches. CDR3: CASSPGGAGGETQYF. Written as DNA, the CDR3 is TGTGCCAGCAGCCCCGGGGGGGCCGGAGGGGAGACCCAGTACTTC.

As DNA, the CDR3 is TGTGCCAGCAGCCCGGGGGGATCCAGGAGCGGGTTTGGCTACACCTTC. Protein sequence: CASSPGGSRSGFGYTF. The V call is TRBV5-4, the J call TRBJ1-2, with D tentatively TRBD1 (5 bases). V was shortened by 4 bases and J by 7 bases, with 23 bases between the two germline ends. Germline CDR1 SGHNT, CDR2 YYREEE (reference sequence). The CDR3 extends over 16 amino acids.

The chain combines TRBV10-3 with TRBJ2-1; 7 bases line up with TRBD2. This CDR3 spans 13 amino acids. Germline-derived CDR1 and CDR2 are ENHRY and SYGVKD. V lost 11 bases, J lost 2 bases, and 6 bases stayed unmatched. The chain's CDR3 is CAAVGRAYNEQFF. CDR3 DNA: TGTGCCGCCGTGGGGAGGGCCTACAATGAGCAGTTCTTC.

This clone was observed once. The CDR3 region is CASSPDSYEQYF. The CDR3 DNA reads as TGTGCCAGCTCACCAGACAGCTACGAGCAGTACTTC. J is TRBJ2-7 and V is TRBV18, with D possibly being TRBD1 (5 bases). From germline, CDR1 is KGHSH and CDR2 LQKENI. This CDR3 has 12 residues. Trimming left V 2 bases short and J 3 bases short, with 5 bases between.

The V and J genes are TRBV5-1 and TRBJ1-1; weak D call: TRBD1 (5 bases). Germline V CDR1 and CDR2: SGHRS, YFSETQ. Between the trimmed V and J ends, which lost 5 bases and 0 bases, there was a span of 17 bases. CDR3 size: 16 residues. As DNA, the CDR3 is TGCGCCAGCAGACTCACGGGGGGTCCCATGAACACTGAAGCTTTCTTT. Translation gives CASRLTGGPMNTEAFF. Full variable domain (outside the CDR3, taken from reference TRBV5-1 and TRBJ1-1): KAGVTQTPRYLIKTRGQQVTLSCSPISGHRSVSWYQQTPGQGLQFLFEYFSETQRNKGNFPGRFSGRQFSNSRSEMNVSTLELGDSALYLCASRLTGGPMNTEAFFGQGTRLTVV.

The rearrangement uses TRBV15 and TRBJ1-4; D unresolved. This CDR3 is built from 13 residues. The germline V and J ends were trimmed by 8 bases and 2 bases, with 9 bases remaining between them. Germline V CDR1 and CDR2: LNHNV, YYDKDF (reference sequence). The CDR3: CATSPSTNEKLFF. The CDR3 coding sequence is TGTGCCACCTCCCCGTCCACTAATGAAAAACTGTTTTTT.

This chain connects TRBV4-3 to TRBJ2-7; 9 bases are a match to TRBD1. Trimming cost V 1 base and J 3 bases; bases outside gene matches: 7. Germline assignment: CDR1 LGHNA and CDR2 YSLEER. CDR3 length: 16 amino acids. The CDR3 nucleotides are TGCGCCAGCAGCCAAGTTTGGGGACAGGGTATCTACGAGCAGTACTTC. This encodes CASSQVWGQGIYEQYF.

The DNA of the CDR3 is TGTGCCAGCAGTGGGACAGGACCCAATCAGCCCCAGCATTTT. Amino acids: CASSGTGPNQPQHF. V is TRBV2 and J is TRBJ1-5, with TRBD1 matching over 7 bases. Germline V lookup: CDR1 SNHLY, CDR2 FYNNEI. The trim removed 4 bases at V and 3 bases at J, leaving 3 bases unmatched. This CDR3 has 14 residues.

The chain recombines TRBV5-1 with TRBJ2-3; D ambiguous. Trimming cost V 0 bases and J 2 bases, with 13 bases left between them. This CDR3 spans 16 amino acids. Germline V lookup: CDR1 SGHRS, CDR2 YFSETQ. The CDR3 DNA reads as TGCGCCAGCAGCTTGGACCGGCGGAGAAACACAGATACGCAGTATTTT. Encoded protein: CASSLDRRRNTDTQYF.

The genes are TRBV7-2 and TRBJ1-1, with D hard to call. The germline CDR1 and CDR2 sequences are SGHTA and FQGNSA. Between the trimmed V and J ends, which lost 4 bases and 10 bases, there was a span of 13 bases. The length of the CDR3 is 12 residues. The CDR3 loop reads CASSSSRPGAFF. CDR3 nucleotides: TGTGCCAGCAGCTCTTCAAGACCAGGAGCTTTCTTT.

The CDR3 protein is CASSQRTGGYGYTF. CDR3 bases: TGTGCCAGCAGTCAAAGGACAGGGGGCTATGGCTACACCTTC. This chain joins TRBV6-1 and TRBJ1-2, with 10 bases fitting TRBD1. Germline loops: CDR1 MNHNS, CDR2 SASEGT. V lost 5 bases and J lost 4; bases outside the gene matches: 4. The CDR3 contains 14 residues.

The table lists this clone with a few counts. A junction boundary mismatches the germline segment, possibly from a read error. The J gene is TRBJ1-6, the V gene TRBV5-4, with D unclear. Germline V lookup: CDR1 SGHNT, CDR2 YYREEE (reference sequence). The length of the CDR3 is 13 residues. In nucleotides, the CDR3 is TGTGCCAGCAGGTTGGGTAGTAATTCACCCCTCCACTTT. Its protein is CASRLGSNSPLHF.

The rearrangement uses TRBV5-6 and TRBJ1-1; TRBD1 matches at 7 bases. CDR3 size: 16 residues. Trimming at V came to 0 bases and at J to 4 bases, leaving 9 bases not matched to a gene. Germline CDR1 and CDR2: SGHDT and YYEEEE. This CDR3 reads CASSLGRTGRPTEAFF. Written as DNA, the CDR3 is TGTGCCAGCAGCTTGGGAAGGACAGGCCGACCCACTGAAGCTTTCTTT.

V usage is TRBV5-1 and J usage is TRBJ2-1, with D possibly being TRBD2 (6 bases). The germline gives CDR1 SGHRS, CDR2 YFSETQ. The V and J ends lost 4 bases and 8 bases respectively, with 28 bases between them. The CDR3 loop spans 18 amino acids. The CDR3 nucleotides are TGCGCCAGCAGCGATCCGGGACTGGTCTCGGTTGGGGTGGATGAGCAGTTCTTC. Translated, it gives CASSDPGLVSVGVDEQFF. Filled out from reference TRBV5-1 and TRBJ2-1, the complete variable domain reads KAGVTQTPRYLIKTRGQQVTLSCSPISGHRSVSWYQQTPGQGLQFLFEYFSETQRNKGNFPGRFSGRQFSNSRSEMNVSTLELGDSALYLCASSDPGLVSVGVDEQFFGPGTRLTVL.

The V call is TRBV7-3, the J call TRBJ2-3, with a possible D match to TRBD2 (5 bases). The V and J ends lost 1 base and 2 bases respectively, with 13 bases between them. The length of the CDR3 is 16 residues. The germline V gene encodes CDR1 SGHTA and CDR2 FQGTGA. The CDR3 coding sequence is TGTGCCAGCAGCTTAAGGCATGCGGGTAACACAGATACGCAGTATTTT. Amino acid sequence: CASSLRHAGNTDTQYF.

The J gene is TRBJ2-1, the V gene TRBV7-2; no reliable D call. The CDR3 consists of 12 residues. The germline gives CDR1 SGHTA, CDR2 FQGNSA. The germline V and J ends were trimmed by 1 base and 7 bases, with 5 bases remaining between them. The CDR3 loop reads CASSLDRNEQFF. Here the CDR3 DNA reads TGTGCCAGCAGCTTAGATCGTAATGAGCAGTTCTTC.